This T cell receptor (beta chain) was recorded in a study of T cells in Graves' hyperthyroidism and ophthalmopathy. Points from the study as a whole: Ophthalmopathy and stable hyperthyroidism were told apart by a 13 V-J model.

In the case of this clonotype: The antigen remains undetermined.

Clinical Activity Scores of at least 3, NOSPECS grades of at least 4 and durations under 3 months characterized ophthalmopathy patients. Patients were excluded for uncontrolled infection, other autoimmune disease, pregnancy or lactation. The diagnoses drew upon clinical symptoms, serum thyroxine and TRAb, thyroid ultrasound and orbital computed tomography. The TCR beta CDR3 regions underwent amplification using RNA transcripts as the source. HTBI primers were the set used in a first-round RT-PCR of the TCR CDR3. TCRdb independently ran MiXCR on the multiplex PCR reads; one entry per CDR3 protein. The table has tens of thousands of distinct CDR3 sequences, about 57% seen once. Sequencing was performed on blood. The TCR originated in a woman aged 55-70 years with Graves' ophthalmopathy.

Here the CDR3 reads CASSFSDTQYF. CDR3 bases: TGTGCCAGCAGCTTTTCAGATACGCAGTATTTT. The chain combines TRBV7-2 with TRBJ2-3; D unclear. V was trimmed by 3 bases and J by 4 bases, leaving 2 bases between them. This CDR3 contains 11 residues. CDR1 and CDR2 from the germline V gene are SGHTA and FQGNSA.